This record looks at one TCR beta chain sequence and its context. Its target is unknown. Germline V lookup: CDR1 LNHDA, CDR2 SQIVND (reference sequence). The CDR3 loop spans 20 amino acids. The J segment lost 4 bases and the V segment lost 0 bases, leaving 16 bases of the junction unmatched. The data were taken from a study of cytomegalovirus exposure and HLA in healthy donors. Study-level points and caveats: With further analysis later on, most CMV-associated TCR beta chains appeared HLA-restricted.

The PCR employed 60 Vbeta primers together with 13 Jbeta primers. The data were produced by immunoSEQ multiplex PCR, yet TCRdb's version contains in-frame clones alone and is incomplete. The top ten clones hold around 7% of a sample with 150,000 to 200,000 clones, around 72% of them seen once. The material sequenced was PBMCs. The J gene is TRBJ2-2, the V gene TRBV19; TRBD2 matches at 8 bases. This receptor was taken from a woman between 40 and 50 years old in good health and CMV-seropositive. The DNA for the CDR3 is TGTGCCAGTAGTATAGATCCTTGGAGCGGGGGCCCCCCAGGCACCGGGGAGCTGTTTTTT. Residues: CASSIDPWSGGPPGTGELFF. Based on the CDR3 plus reference TRBV19 and TRBJ2-2, the full variable domain is DGGITQSPKYLFRKEGQNVTLSCEQNLNHDAMYWYRQDPGQGLRLIYYSQIVNDFQKGDIAEGYSVSREKKESFPLTVTSAQKNPTAFYLCASSIDPWSGGPPGTGELFFGEGSRLTVL.